The next 32 T cell receptor beta chains were all read from a single sample in a study of blood T cell repertoires in COVID-19. Assay used: immunoSEQ multiplex PCR; TCRdb lists only in-frame clones, some missing. The sample yields roughly 200,000 clones, roughly 85% seen once. The sample taken for sequencing was peripheral blood. These TCRs come from a man between 60 and 75 years old with acute or convalescent COVID-19.

The V and J genes are TRBV5-1 and TRBJ2-3; D is possibly TRBD1 (6 bases). Germline lookup yields CDR1 SGHRS and CDR2 YFSETQ. This CDR3 contains 15 residues. Trimming removed 4 bases at V and 2 bases at J, with 14 bases between. The CDR3, as DNA: TGCGCCAGCAGCGGCCAGGGGAAAAACACAGATACGCAGTATTTT. It codes for CASSGQGKNTDTQYF.

The J gene is TRBJ2-7, the V gene TRBV12-5; 10 positions match TRBD1. This CDR3 is built from 14 residues. CDR1 is LGHNT and CDR2 is FRNRAP in the germline V gene. V shed 5 bases, J shed 3 bases, and the junction held 4 bases outside the gene matches. CDR3 region: CASGLGQGNYEQYF. CDR3 in DNA: TGTGCTAGTGGTCTGGGACAGGGGAACTACGAGCAGTACTTC. Using reference TRBV12-5 and TRBJ2-7 for the parts outside the CDR3, the full variable domain is DARVTQTPRHKVTEMGQEVTMRCQPILGHNTVFWYRQTMMQGLELLAYFRNRAPLDDSGMPKDRFSAEMPDATLATLKIQPSEPRDSAVYFCASGLGQGNYEQYFGPGTRLTVT.

This clone was counted a single time. The chain has TRBV6-6 and TRBJ2-7, with 10 positions matching TRBD2. Germline CDR1 and CDR2: MNHNY and SVGAGI (reference sequence). With V trimmed by 5 bases and J by 6 bases, 16 bases remained unmatched. The CDR3 is 17 residues long. The CDR3 is CASSPLRGAGGNGEQYF. The CDR3 nucleotides are TGTGCCAGCAGTCCCCTAAGGGGAGCGGGAGGGAATGGCGAGCAGTACTTC.

V and J are TRBV12-3 or TRBV12-4 and TRBJ1-6, with 7 bases identical to TRBD1. With V trimmed by 11 bases and J by 11 bases, 12 bases remained unmatched. This CDR3 has 13 amino acids. The chain's CDR3 is CASRRGGEAPLHF. The DNA of the CDR3 is TGTGCCTCCAGAAGAGGGGGCGAGGCACCCCTCCACTTT.

This clone is a singleton in its sample. The chain has TRBV7-2 and TRBJ2-1; 14 bases are a match to TRBD2. V gave up 0 bases and J gave up 9 bases; unmatched junction bases: 7. CDR3 length: 17 amino acids. CDR1 is SGHTA, CDR2 FQGNSA, per germline. Here the CDR3 reads CASSLALGLAGAGEQFF. The CDR3 DNA reads as TGTGCCAGCAGCTTAGCTCTGGGACTAGCGGGAGCGGGTGAGCAGTTCTTC.

CDR3 sequence reads: CASSLGEGYEQYF. The CDR3 DNA reads TGTGCCAGCAGCCTAGGGGAAGGGTACGAGCAGTACTTC. The chain carries TRBV6-6 and TRBJ2-7; the D gene is possibly TRBD1 (5 bases). Between the trimmed V and J ends, which lost 6 bases and 4 bases, there was a span of 13 bases. Per the germline V gene, CDR1 is MNHNY and CDR2 is SVGAGI (reference sequence). This CDR3 region has 13 residues.

This sequence joins TRBV2 and TRBJ1-5, with a tentative D call TRBD1 (6 bases). Trimming took off 5 bases at V and 5 bases at J, with 10 bases between the two ends. The CDR3 totals 13 residues. Germline-derived CDR1 and CDR2 are SNHLY and FYNNEI. CDR3 sequence (DNA): TGTGCCAGCAGTTTGGACAGTTATCAGCCCCAGCATTTT. Its protein is CASSLDSYQPQHF.

This rearrangement joins TRBV7-8 to TRBJ1-2, with D unresolved. V was pared by 5 bases and J by 2 bases, with 18 bases between. The V gene's germline CDR1 is SGHVS and CDR2 FQNEAQ. CDR3 length equals 16 residues. This CDR3 is CASSRAMFGANYGYTF. The CDR3 region has the DNA TGTGCCAGCAGCCGCGCCATGTTCGGAGCCAACTATGGCTACACCTTC.

This rearrangement joins TRBV7-2 to TRBJ1-3; the match to TRBD1 covers 9 bases. CDR1 and CDR2 from the germline V gene are SGHTA and FQGNSA. The CDR3 has 17 amino acids. V shed 4 bases, J shed 2 bases, and the junction held 9 bases outside the gene matches. CDR3 coding DNA: TGTGCCAGCAGCTCCCTGGGACAGGGAAGGACTGGAAACACCATATATTTT. It codes for CASSSLGQGRTGNTIYF.

The chain links TRBV6-6 to TRBJ2-2, with 9 bases aligning to TRBD2. The CDR3 loop spans 16 amino acids. Trimming removed 6 bases from V and 0 bases from J; junction bases left unmatched: 5. The germline V gene has CDR1 MNHNY and CDR2 SVGAGI (reference sequence). Here the CDR3 DNA reads TGTGCCAGCAGGTTGACTAGCGGAACGAACACCGGGGAGCTGTTTTTT. Protein: CASRLTSGTNTGELFF.

The chain couples TRBV3-1 (or the pseudogene TRBV3-2) to TRBJ2-1; 12 nucleotides match TRBD1. Germline V CDR1 and CDR2: LGHDT, YNNKEL (reference sequence). This CDR3 contains 13 residues. V dropped 8 bases and J dropped 8; count of bases not matched to a gene: 4. Written as DNA, the CDR3 is TGTGCCAGCGTCCGGGACAGGGGGCATGAGCAGTTCTTC. The encoded protein is CASVRDRGHEQFF.

This chain joins TRBV4-3 and TRBJ2-1, with 11 bases lining up with TRBD2. This CDR3 has 16 residues. With 5 bases clipped from V and 9 bases from J, the junction kept 12 bases outside the gene matches. CDR1 is LGHNA, CDR2 YSLEER, per germline. CDR3 residues: CASSSHGGLAAGEQFF. CDR3 DNA: TGCGCCAGCAGCTCCCACGGGGGACTAGCGGCGGGTGAGCAGTTCTTC.

V and J are TRBV9 and TRBJ2-5; 7 bases are a match to TRBD1. CDR3 length: 16 amino acids. The germline V gene encodes CDR1 SGDLS and CDR2 YYNGEE. V dropped 4 bases and J dropped 5; count of bases not matched to a gene: 14. In DNA form, the CDR3 reads TGTGCCAGCAGCCCCCCTAGGGGGCGCTTTGTTGAGACCCAGTACTTC. Protein: CASSPPRGRFVETQYF.

V usage is TRBV4-3 and J usage is TRBJ1-5; weak D call: TRBD1 (6 bases). Germline V gene data show CDR1 as LGHNA and CDR2 as YSLEER. V lost 0 bases and J lost 6, with 12 bases in between. CDR3 length equals 15 residues. CDR3 nucleotides: TGCGCCAGCAGCCAAGACGCAGGGGCCCGTCAGCCCCAGCATTTT. It encodes CASSQDAGARQPQHF.

The chain joins TRBV6-5 to TRBJ2-7, with D perhaps matching TRBD2 (6 bases). Germline V gene lookup returns CDR1 MNHEY and CDR2 SVGAGI. The V gene lost 2 bases and the J gene lost 3 bases, with 14 bases spanning the gap. CDR3 length: 15 residues. This CDR3 is CASSYTAGTDYEQYF. For the CDR3, the DNA is TGTGCCAGCAGTTACACGGCGGGGACCGACTACGAGCAGTACTTC.

This clone was picked up a small number of times. The genes are TRBV5-1 and TRBJ2-2; D not resolved. The germline gives CDR1 SGHRS, CDR2 YFSETQ. The CDR3 loop spans 16 amino acids. V was cut by 4 bases and J by 1 base, with 14 bases left in between. The CDR3 region is CASSQLETGNTGELFF. DNA for the CDR3: TGCGCCAGCAGCCAGTTGGAGACGGGGAACACCGGGGAGCTGTTTTTT.

Here the CDR3 DNA reads TGTGCCAGCACCCTAGTGAAGGCGACTAGCGGCCCCTACGAGCAGTACTTC. Translated: CASTLVKATSGPYEQYF. V gene TRBV7-9 combines with J gene TRBJ2-7, with TRBD2 matching over 9 bases. Trimming took 7 bases from V and 2 from J; bases not matched to a gene: 15. Germline assignment: CDR1 SEHNR and CDR2 FQNEAQ (reference sequence). The CDR3 has 17 residues.

The V and J genes are TRBV28 and TRBJ2-7; TRBD2 matches 7 bases. CDR1 and CDR2 from the germline V gene are MDHEN and SYDVKM. Trimming at V came to 5 bases and at J to 2 bases, leaving 9 bases not matched to a gene. The CDR3 loop spans 15 amino acids. CDR3: CASSGSGINTYEQYF. CDR3 nucleotides: TGTGCCAGCAGTGGAAGCGGGATAAACACCTACGAGCAGTACTTC.

The chain combines TRBV20-1 with TRBJ1-5; TRBD1 aligns across 12 bases. Germline V gene sequence: CDR1 DFQATT, CDR2 SNEGSKA (reference sequence). Unmatched junction bases numbered 9, after V lost 3 bases and J lost 0 bases. The CDR3 length is 18 residues. The CDR3 DNA is TGCAGTGCTAGTTCCGGGACAGGGGGCCCATATAGCAATCAGCCCCAGCATTTT. It encodes CSASSGTGGPYSNQPQHF.

The rearrangement links TRBV3-1 (or the pseudogene TRBV3-2) to TRBJ2-1; 7 nucleotides align to TRBD2. From germline, CDR1 is LGHDT and CDR2 YNNKEL (reference sequence). The V segment lost 1 base and the J segment 4 bases; nucleotides outside the gene matches: 16. This CDR3 has 19 residues. CDR3 bases: TGTGCCAGCAGCCAAGGTGGGTTGAGCGGGACCCGACTATACAATGAGCAGTTCTTC. It specifies CASSQGGLSGTRLYNEQFF.

This chain links TRBV29-1 with TRBJ1-2; 7 bases are a match to TRBD1. V gave up 6 bases and J gave up 7 bases; unmatched junction bases: 5. The CDR3 extends over 11 amino acids. Germline CDR1 reads SQVTM; CDR2 reads ANQGSEA. The CDR3 DNA is TGCAGCGTCTACAGGGGACGTGGCTACACCTTC. It yields the protein CSVYRGRGYTF.

This chain joins TRBV5-4 and TRBJ2-1, with 8 bases matching TRBD2. V lost 0 bases to trimming and J lost 3 bases; unmatched junction nucleotides: 5. Germline V gives CDR1 SGHNT, CDR2 YYREEE (reference sequence). This CDR3 comprises 16 residues. The CDR3 DNA follows: TGTGCCAGCAGCTTGGCCGGGCTAGCGGGCTACAATGAGCAGTTCTTC. It translates to CASSLAGLAGYNEQFF.

CDR3 DNA: TGTGCCAGCAGTTACTCGGGGCAGGGCAGGACAGATACGCAGTATTTT. Encoded protein: CASSYSGQGRTDTQYF. The rearrangement links TRBV6-5 to TRBJ2-3; D perhaps matches TRBD1 (5 bases). Germline V gene lookup returns CDR1 MNHEY and CDR2 SVGAGI. The CDR3 runs to 16 residues. V lost 0 bases to trimming and J lost 3 bases, with 13 bases between them.

The rearrangement uses TRBV6-6 and TRBJ2-2; 12 bases fit TRBD2. Germline loops: CDR1 MNHNY, CDR2 SVGAGI (reference sequence). The CDR3 runs to 15 residues. Unmatched junction bases numbered 4, after V lost 6 bases and J lost 5 bases. The CDR3 nucleotides are TGTGCCAGCAGGACCGGGACTAGCGGGACCGGGGAGCTGTTTTTT. Amino acid sequence: CASRTGTSGTGELFF.

The chain is built from TRBV9 and TRBJ2-2; D not resolved. The CDR3 extends over 14 amino acids. From germline, CDR1 is SGDLS and CDR2 YYNGEE. V shed 3 bases and J shed 4 bases, with 10 bases lying between them. CDR3 nucleotide sequence: TGTGCCAGCAGCGCTCGCCTAACCACCGGGGAGCTGTTTTTT. As protein: CASSARLTTGELFF.

V gene TRBV27 combines with J gene TRBJ2-1, with 14 bases matching TRBD2. Germline CDR1 MNHEY, CDR2 SMNVEV (reference sequence). Unmatched junction bases numbered 13, after V lost 3 bases and J lost 9 bases. This CDR3 contains 18 residues. For the CDR3, the DNA is TGTGCCAGCAGTTTGTCATCCTTTCGGACTAGCGGGAGGCGTGAGCAGTTCTTC. Protein: CASSLSSFRTSGRREQFF.

This clone was found a few times. This sequence joins TRBV5-1 and TRBJ2-2; 11 bases are shared with TRBD2. This CDR3 region has 17 residues. Germline V gene lookup returns CDR1 SGHRS and CDR2 YFSETQ. With V trimmed by 4 bases and J by 0 bases, 5 bases remained unmatched. The CDR3, as DNA: TGCGCCAGCAGCAGTCCGACTAGCGGGGCGAACACCGGGGAGCTGTTTTTT. This encodes CASSSPTSGANTGELFF. Looking up the rest from reference TRBV5-1 and TRBJ2-2 gives the full variable domain: KAGVTQTPRYLIKTRGQQVTLSCSPISGHRSVSWYQQTPGQGLQFLFEYFSETQRNKGNFPGRFSGRQFSNSRSEMNVSTLELGDSALYLCASSSPTSGANTGELFFGEGSRLTVL.

This clone was found a few times. The gene calls are TRBV28 and TRBJ2-1; 7 nucleotides match TRBD2. CDR3 length: 15 residues. CDR1 is MDHEN, CDR2 SYDVKM, per germline. The V gene end was trimmed by 6 bases and the J gene end by 5 bases; junction bases not matched to a gene: 10. In nucleotides, the CDR3 is TGTGCCAGCAGCCCCCTAGCGGCGATACACAATGAGCAGTTCTTC. It is translated as CASSPLAAIHNEQFF.

This chain joins TRBV5-6 and TRBJ2-7, with 9 nucleotides matching TRBD1. Looked up from germline, CDR1 is SGHDT and CDR2 is YYEEEE. CDR3 length: 13 residues. Trimming took 5 bases from V and 2 from J; bases not matched to a gene: 2. The CDR3 region has the DNA TGTGCCAGCAGACGGACAGGGGCCTACGAGCAGTACTTC. This gives the protein CASRRTGAYEQYF.

Here the CDR3 DNA reads TGTGCCAGCAGTTCCCGGGGATCCGGGGAGCTGTTTTTT. This sequence encodes CASSSRGSGELFF. This rearrangement joins TRBV6-2 or TRBV6-3 to TRBJ2-2; D possibly corresponds to TRBD2 (5 bases). V gave up 4 bases and J gave up 6 bases, with 9 bases separating them. Germline CDR1 MNHEY, CDR2 SVGEGT. CDR3 length equals 13 residues.

This clone was observed a few times. V gene TRBV4-1 combines with J gene TRBJ1-6; tentative D call: TRBD1 (6 bases). The length of the CDR3 is 13 residues. Germline CDR1 MGHRA, CDR2 YSYEKL. V was trimmed by 6 bases and J by 13 bases, leaving 16 bases between them. CDR3: CASRFGGPGPLHF. DNA of the CDR3: TGCGCCAGCAGGTTCGGGGGGCCGGGGCCCCTCCACTTT.

The chain is built from TRBV7-5 and TRBJ1-2; the table gives TRBD1 as D, unverified against the DNA. TRBV7-5 is noted as a pseudogene. The CDR3 length is 17 residues. The DNA of the CDR3 is TGTGCCAGAAGCCCTTTGACAGGAACTCCAATGACCTATGGCTACACCTTC. It codes for CARSPLTGTPMTYGYTF.